The clone carrying this TCR beta chain was found many times. The CDR3 sequence is 14 residues long. Trimming took off 4 bases at V and 5 bases at J, with 9 bases between the two ends. Germline CDR1 is SEHNR and CDR2 is FQNEAQ (reference sequence). This sample stems from a study of T cells in Graves' hyperthyroidism and ophthalmopathy. Authors of the study amplified TCR beta CDR3 regions from RNA transcripts. A set of HTBI primers served as the primers for a first-round RT-PCR of the TCR CDR3. From the multiplex PCR reads, TCRdb called clonotypes with MiXCR, one entry per CDR3 protein. The table lists 750,000 to 900,000 distinct CDR3 sequences, approximately 40% of them singletons. Patients counted as stable if ophthalmopathy did not develop within 18 months.

This receptor was obtained from a man younger than 35 with Graves' hyperthyroidism. The chain uses TRBV7-9 and TRBJ2-6; no reliable D call. The sequenced material came from blood. CDR3 protein: CASSSLSRANVLTF. CDR3 bases: TGTGCCAGCAGCTCGCTCAGTAGGGCCAACGTCCTGACTTTC.